The text below deals with one T cell receptor (beta chain). No antigen is known for it. This specimen belongs to a study of CXCR3-negative and CXCR3-positive naive CD8 T cells. Study conclusions and caveats: Naive subsets displayed similar surface CD5, and TCR strength was inferred from TRB CDR3 properties. Diversity was high in both naive subsets and much lower in memory cells.

The CDR3 has 16 residues. CDR1 MRHNA and CDR2 SNTAGT come from the germline V gene. With UMI labels, 5' RACE was used to prepare the TRB cDNA libraries. TCRdb reprocessed the 5' RACE reads, with one entry per CDR3 protein and no DNA. Recorded here are roughly 7,500 distinct CDR3 sequences; the top ten clones represent approximately 2.3%. The rearrangement links TRBV6-4 to TRBJ2-2; the D gene TCRdb calls, TRBD1, cannot be checked with no DNA. This sequence originates from a human donor in good health. Some clones in this sample may be carry-over from other donors' samples. The sequenced material came from naive CXCR3- CD8+ T cells from blood. Subset described: CD45RO-CCR7+CD27+CD95- naive CD8+ T cells lacking CXCR3 (TNR3-). The CDR3 region is CASSDTPGSTTGELFF.